A single sample is the source of the 25 T cell receptor beta chains below, sequenced in a study of shared clonotypes between healthy human individuals. Repertoires were generated with immunoSEQ multiplex PCR, while TCRdb's copy carries only in-frame clones and drops some. The table includes approximately 840,000 clones, just over 95% detected once. Terminally differentiated effector memory CD45RA+ cells were left out of the naive CD8 fraction, which was CD45RO-negative and positively selected for CCR7. Sequenced input: naive CD8+ T cells sorted from blood. The receptors come from a man between 25 and 39 years old in good health.

The gene calls are TRBV9 and TRBJ2-7; the D gene could be TRBD1 or TRBD2 (5 bases each). The length of the CDR3 is 17 residues. V lost 3 bases and J lost 2, with 21 bases in between. Germline assignment: CDR1 SGDLS and CDR2 YYNGEE. The CDR3 here is CASSAGPVRATAYEQYF. As DNA, the CDR3 is TGTGCCAGCAGCGCGGGGCCAGTAAGAGCGACAGCCTACGAGCAGTACTTC.

The chain is built from TRBV10-3 and TRBJ2-7; D may be TRBD2 (6 bases). Trimming took off 6 bases at V and 5 bases at J, with 8 bases between the two ends. This CDR3 is 11 amino acids long. In germline, CDR1 is ENHRY, CDR2 SYGVKD. CDR3 region: CAIRGEDEQYF. CDR3 coding DNA: TGTGCCATCAGGGGGGAGGACGAGCAGTACTTC.

Worth noting for this clone: Other DNA sequences in this specimen translate into the identical CDR3. V gene TRBV29-1 combines with J gene TRBJ1-1; D unresolved. There are 11 residues in the CDR3. With 1 base removed from V and 5 bases from J, the gap between germline ends came to 5 bases. Germline values: CDR1 SQVTM, CDR2 ANQGSEA. CDR3 sequence reads: CSVEGRTEAFF. DNA for the CDR3: TGCAGCGTTGAAGGGAGGACTGAAGCTTTCTTT.

The chain has TRBV5-4 and TRBJ2-7; a possible D gene is TRBD1 (5 bases). The V end lost 3 bases, the J end lost 7 bases, and 17 bases lay between the germline ends. This CDR3 spans 14 amino acids. Germline CDR1 is SGHNT and CDR2 is YYREEE (reference sequence). Here the CDR3 reads CASSYAGSSREQYF. In nucleotides, the CDR3 is TGTGCCAGCAGCTACGCAGGGTCCTCGAGGGAGCAGTACTTC. The whole variable domain, filled in from reference TRBV5-4 and TRBJ2-7, reads ETGVTQSPTHLIKTRGQQVTLRCSSQSGHNTVSWYQQALGQGPQFIFQYYREEENGRGNFPPRFSGLQFPNYSSELNVNALELDDSALYLCASSYAGSSREQYFGPGTRLTVT.

Concerning this clone: At one end the junction does not follow the germline gene, possibly because of a read error. J is TRBJ1-1 and V is TRBV7-7, with 7 bases fitting TRBD1. The CDR3 contains 13 residues. The germline gives CDR1 SSHAT, CDR2 FNYEAQ (reference sequence). CDR3 in amino acids: CASSSHRGAEAFF. Here the CDR3 DNA reads TGTGCTAGCAGCTCGCACAGGGGTGCTGAAGCTTTCTTT.

The chain recombines TRBV28 with TRBJ2-7; 9 bases are shared with TRBD2. V lost 10 bases and J lost 2; bases outside the gene matches: 12. Looked up from germline, CDR1 is MDHEN and CDR2 is SYDVKM. There are 15 residues in the CDR3. The CDR3 coding sequence is TGTGCCACTTTCAGTATAGCGGGAGTTACCTACGAGCAGTACTTC. As protein: CATFSIAGVTYEQYF.

The chain recombines TRBV11-2 with TRBJ2-3; unclear D gene. CDR3 length: 12 residues. Per germline, CDR1 SGHAT and CDR2 FQNNGV. Trimming removed 4 bases at V and 3 bases at J, with 5 bases between. The CDR3 spells CASSYSTDTQYF. For the CDR3, the DNA is TGTGCCAGCAGCTACTCGACAGATACGCAGTATTTT. Together with reference TRBV11-2 and TRBJ2-3, the CDR3 gives the full variable domain: EAGVAQSPRYKIIEKRQSVAFWCNPISGHATLYWYQQILGQGPKLLIQFQNNGVVDDSQLPKDRFSAERLKGVDSTLKIQPAKLEDSAVYLCASSYSTDTQYFGPGTRLTVL.

This chain connects TRBV27 to TRBJ2-3; D perhaps matches TRBD1 (5 bases). This CDR3 contains 16 residues. With 6 bases removed from V and 2 bases from J, the gap between germline ends came to 18 bases. Germline V gives CDR1 MNHEY, CDR2 SMNVEV (reference sequence). CDR3 nucleotide sequence: TGTGCCAGCAGACTTGGGGCAGCAGAACTCACAGATACGCAGTATTTT. Encoded protein: CASRLGAAELTDTQYF.

The CDR3 DNA reads as TGTGCCAGCAGTTACTCGGAGGCCGTCTATGGCTACACCTTC. Translating gives CASSYSEAVYGYTF. This sequence joins TRBV6-5 and TRBJ1-2, with D unresolved. The CDR3 totals 14 residues. Trimming took 0 bases from V and 4 from J, leaving 9 bases between them. In germline, CDR1 is MNHEY, CDR2 SVGAGI.

The chain carries TRBV28 and TRBJ2-7, with no clear D. The CDR3 spans 11 residues. The germline V gene has CDR1 MDHEN and CDR2 SYDVKM. Trimming removed 3 bases from V and 6 bases from J, with 6 bases in between. The CDR3 nucleotides are TGTGCCAGCAGTTTCCGGGTCGAGCAGTACTTC. It encodes CASSFRVEQYF.

The V gene is TRBV4-3, the J gene TRBJ2-2; 9 bases match TRBD1. Germline CDR1 LGHNA, CDR2 YSLEER. The CDR3 sequence is 18 residues long. V trimming: 4 bases; J trimming: 4 bases; junction bases outside the gene matches: 13. CDR3 amino acids: CASSLIEGTGTGTGELFF. The CDR3 DNA reads as TGCGCCAGCAGCCTCATCGAAGGGACAGGGACCGGCACCGGGGAGCTGTTTTTT.

The chain links TRBV4-1 to TRBJ2-7; TRBD1 might be the D (6 bases). CDR1 is MGHRA and CDR2 is YSYEKL in the germline V gene. The CDR3 is 16 amino acids. V was clipped by 0 bases and J by 3 bases, with 15 bases between them. CDR3 loop: CASSQESGAHYYEQYF. As DNA, the CDR3 is TGCGCCAGCAGCCAAGAATCAGGGGCACATTACTACGAGCAGTACTTC.

The chain joins TRBV11-2 to TRBJ2-1; D gene ambiguous. The CDR3 loop spans 13 amino acids. V lost 5 bases to trimming and J lost 10 bases, with 15 bases between them. Germline V gene sequence: CDR1 SGHAT, CDR2 FQNNGV. The CDR3 coding sequence is TGTGCCAGCAGCCACGACGTGGTCGGAGAGCAGTTCTTC. This encodes CASSHDVVGEQFF.

The chain links TRBV7-3 to TRBJ1-2, with 8 bases lining up with TRBD1. In germline, CDR1 is SGHTA, CDR2 FQGTGA. This CDR3 region has 15 residues. Losses at the gene ends were 3 bases for V and 4 bases for J; bases not matched to a gene: 7. CDR3 nucleotides: TGTGCCAGCAGCTTGGGCAGGGGGCTCGTCTATGGCTACACCTTC. Residues: CASSLGRGLVYGYTF.

Comments on this clone: Other DNA sequences in this specimen translate into the identical CDR3. This chain connects TRBV7-9 to TRBJ1-5; weak D call: TRBD1 (5 bases). The CDR3 is 15 residues long. Germline V gene data show CDR1 as SEHNR and CDR2 as FQNEAQ (reference sequence). V gave up 5 bases and J gave up 0 bases, with 11 bases separating them. In DNA, the CDR3 is TGTGCCAGCAGCCCCGGGGGAGTTAGCAATCAGCCCCAGCATTTT. Translated: CASSPGGVSNQPQHF.

This chain connects TRBV6-1 to TRBJ2-1; D may be TRBD1 (6 bases). CDR1 and CDR2 from the germline V gene are MNHNS and SASEGT. The CDR3 is 12 residues long. The V and J ends lost 9 bases and 6 bases respectively, with 12 bases between them. For the CDR3, the DNA is TGTGCCAGTGGGGGACAAACCAATGAGCAGTTCTTC. Amino acid sequence: CASGGQTNEQFF.

The CDR3 nucleotides are TGCGCCAGCAGCGGGACAGTCACAGATACGCAGTATTTT. This sequence encodes CASSGTVTDTQYF. This chain connects TRBV4-1 to TRBJ2-3; 7 nucleotides agree with TRBD1. The length of the CDR3 is 13 residues. Germline assignment: CDR1 MGHRA and CDR2 YSYEKL. The V and J ends lost 5 bases and 2 bases, in that order; junction bases with no gene match: 1.

The rearrangement uses TRBV2 and TRBJ2-7; the D is unclear. V lost 4 bases and J 7 bases, leaving 8 bases between the germline ends. CDR3 length: 11 amino acids. Germline V gene sequence: CDR1 SNHLY, CDR2 FYNNEI. DNA of the CDR3: TGTGCCAGCAGTGGTCGAACAGAGCAGTACTTC. Its protein is CASSGRTEQYF.

The V gene is TRBV28, the J gene TRBJ1-1, with TRBD1 matching 10 bases. J lost 3 bases, V lost 10 bases, and 11 bases had no gene match. The CDR3 contains 15 residues. Germline V gene sequence: CDR1 MDHEN, CDR2 SYDVKM. DNA of the CDR3: TGTGCCACCAACCGGGACAGGGGTGGGTACACTGAAGCTTTCTTT. This codes for CATNRDRGGYTEAFF.

This chain uses TRBV9 with TRBJ2-1, with 11 nucleotides matching TRBD2. The ends lost 0 bases at V and 15 bases at J; junction bases unmatched: 5. This CDR3 is 13 amino acids long. Germline V gene sequence: CDR1 SGDLS, CDR2 YYNGEE. CDR3 DNA: TGTGCCAGCAGCGTAGTCGAGACTAGCGGGACGTTCTTC. Protein product: CASSVVETSGTFF.

The chain is built from TRBV7-9 and TRBJ1-1; D remains ambiguous. Trimming cost V 7 bases and J 4 bases, with 10 bases left between them. Per germline, CDR1 SEHNR and CDR2 FQNEAQ (reference sequence). There are 12 residues in the CDR3. CDR3 loop: CASTGWSTEAFF. DNA for the CDR3: TGTGCCAGCACGGGGTGGAGCACTGAAGCTTTCTTT.

The chain recombines TRBV27 with TRBJ1-1; D uncertain. Germline V gives CDR1 MNHEY, CDR2 SMNVEV (reference sequence). The CDR3 has 13 amino acids. V lost 6 bases and J 1 base, leaving 9 bases between the germline ends. CDR3 nucleotide sequence: TGTGCCAGCAGCCCACACCAGAACACTGAAGCTTTCTTT. Protein sequence: CASSPHQNTEAFF.

The chain combines TRBV4-1 with TRBJ2-7; 7 nucleotides match TRBD1. The CDR3 has 14 residues. CDR1 MGHRA and CDR2 YSYEKL come from the germline V gene. V lost 4 bases to trimming and J lost 6 bases; unmatched junction nucleotides: 9. CDR3 residues: CASSLQGSRGEQYF. As DNA, the CDR3 is TGCGCCAGCAGCCTACAGGGGTCACGGGGCGAGCAGTACTTC.

The chain is built from TRBV20-1 and TRBJ2-1; D unresolved. V was clipped by 6 bases and J by 2 bases, with 5 bases between them. Per the germline V gene, CDR1 is DFQATT and CDR2 is SNEGSKA (reference sequence). The CDR3 has 11 amino acids. CDR3 nucleotide sequence: TGCAGTGCGCCTACCTACAATGAGCAGTTCTTC. Translated: CSAPTYNEQFF.

The chain joins TRBV7-6 to TRBJ2-7; 7 positions agree with TRBD2. Unmatched junction bases numbered 13, after V lost 1 base and J lost 1 base. The CDR3 has 18 residues. CDR1 is SGHVS and CDR2 is FNYEAQ in the germline V gene. CDR3 amino acids: CASSLVGGRPGTSYEQYF. CDR3 nucleotides: TGTGCCAGCAGCTTAGTGGGCGGGAGACCCGGGACGTCCTACGAGCAGTACTTC.